The source of this TCR beta chain is a study of PD-1 blockade in mismatch repair-deficient tumors. Measured with immunoSEQ multiplex PCR; TCRdb has only the in-frame clones, and not every one. The repertoire holds some 17,000 clones, with over 75% as singletons. CDR1 is SGHAT and CDR2 is FQNNGV in the germline V gene. Trimming stripped 5 bases from V and 2 bases from J, with 13 bases between. The CDR3 totals 16 residues. This TCR came from an adult with mismatch repair-deficient cancer. The sequencing here drew on PBMCs, taken about 23 weeks after starting pembrolizumab. The rearrangement uses TRBV11-2 and TRBJ2-6; no clear D gene. This chain's CDR3 is CASSRYEFAGANVLTF. CDR3 DNA sequence: TGTGCCAGCAGCCGGTATGAGTTCGCTGGGGCCAACGTCCTGACTTTC.